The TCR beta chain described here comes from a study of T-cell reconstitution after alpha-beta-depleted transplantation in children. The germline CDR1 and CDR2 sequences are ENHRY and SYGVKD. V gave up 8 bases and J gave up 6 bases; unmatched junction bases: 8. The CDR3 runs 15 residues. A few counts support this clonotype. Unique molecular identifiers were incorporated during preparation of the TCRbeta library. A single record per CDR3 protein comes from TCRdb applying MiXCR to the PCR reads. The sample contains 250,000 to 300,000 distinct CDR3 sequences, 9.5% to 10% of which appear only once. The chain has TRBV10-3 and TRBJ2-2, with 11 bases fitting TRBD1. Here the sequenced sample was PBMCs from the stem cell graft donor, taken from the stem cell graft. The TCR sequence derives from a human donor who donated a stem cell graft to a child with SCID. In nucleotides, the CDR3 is TGTGCCATCTCGGCCCGGACAGGGGGCCCCGGGGAGCTGTTTTTT. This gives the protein CAISARTGGPGELFF.